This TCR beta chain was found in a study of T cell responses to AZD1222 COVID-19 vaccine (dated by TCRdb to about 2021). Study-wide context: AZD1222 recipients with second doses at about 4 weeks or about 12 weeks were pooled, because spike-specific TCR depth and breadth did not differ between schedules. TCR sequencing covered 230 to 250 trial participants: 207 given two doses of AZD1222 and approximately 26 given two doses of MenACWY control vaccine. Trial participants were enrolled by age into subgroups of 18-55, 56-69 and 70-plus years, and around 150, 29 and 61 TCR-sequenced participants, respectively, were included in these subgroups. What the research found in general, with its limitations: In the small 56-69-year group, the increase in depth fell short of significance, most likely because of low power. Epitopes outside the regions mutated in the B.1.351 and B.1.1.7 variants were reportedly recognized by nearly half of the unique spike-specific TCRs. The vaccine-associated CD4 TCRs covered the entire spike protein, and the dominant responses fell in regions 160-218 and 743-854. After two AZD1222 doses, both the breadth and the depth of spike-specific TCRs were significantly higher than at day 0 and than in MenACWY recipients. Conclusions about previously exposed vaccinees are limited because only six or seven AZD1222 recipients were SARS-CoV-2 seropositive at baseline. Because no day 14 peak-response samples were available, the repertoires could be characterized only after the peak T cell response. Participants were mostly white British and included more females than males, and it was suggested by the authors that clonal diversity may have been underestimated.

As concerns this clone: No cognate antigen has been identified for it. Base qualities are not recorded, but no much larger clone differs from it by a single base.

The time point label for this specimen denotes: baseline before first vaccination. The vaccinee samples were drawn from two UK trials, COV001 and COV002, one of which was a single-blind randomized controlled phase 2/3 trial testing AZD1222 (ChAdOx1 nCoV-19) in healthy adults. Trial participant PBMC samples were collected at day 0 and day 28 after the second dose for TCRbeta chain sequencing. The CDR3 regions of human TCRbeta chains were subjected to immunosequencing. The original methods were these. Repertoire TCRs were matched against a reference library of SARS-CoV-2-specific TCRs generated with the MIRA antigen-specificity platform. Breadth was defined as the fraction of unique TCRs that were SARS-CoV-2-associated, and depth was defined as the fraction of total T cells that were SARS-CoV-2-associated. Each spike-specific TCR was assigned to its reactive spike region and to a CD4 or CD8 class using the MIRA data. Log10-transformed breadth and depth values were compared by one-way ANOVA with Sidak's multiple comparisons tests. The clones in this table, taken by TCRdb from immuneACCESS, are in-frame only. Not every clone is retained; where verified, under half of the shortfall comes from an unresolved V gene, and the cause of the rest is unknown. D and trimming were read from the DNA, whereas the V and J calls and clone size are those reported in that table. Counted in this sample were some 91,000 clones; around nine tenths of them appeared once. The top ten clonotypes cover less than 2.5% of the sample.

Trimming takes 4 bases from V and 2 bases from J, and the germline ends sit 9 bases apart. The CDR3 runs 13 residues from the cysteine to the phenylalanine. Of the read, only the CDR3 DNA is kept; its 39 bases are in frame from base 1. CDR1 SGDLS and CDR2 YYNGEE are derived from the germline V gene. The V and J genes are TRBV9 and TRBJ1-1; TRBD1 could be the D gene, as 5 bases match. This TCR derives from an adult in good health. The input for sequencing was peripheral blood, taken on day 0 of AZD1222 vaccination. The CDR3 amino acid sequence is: CASSWDPNTEAFF. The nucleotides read TGTGCCAGCAGCTGGGACCCAAACACTGAAGCTTTCTTT.